This is a list of T cell receptor beta chains from one sample in a study of cytomegalovirus exposure and HLA in healthy donors. Clones were read by immunoSEQ multiplex PCR, and TCRdb kept only the in-frame ones, dropping some. The table shows about 140,000 clones, with 79% occurring only once. The sample comprised PBMCs. These receptors all stem from a male donor in good health and CMV-seronegative. Both conserved end residues are part of each CDR3. Fields, in order: J gene, V gene, CDR3 protein.

TRBJ2-2	TRBV25-1	CASSEYHSSNTGELFF
TRBJ2-7	TRBV4-1	CASSYGTGGSYEQYF
TRBJ1-1	TRBV27	CASSLLGTSNTEAFF
TRBJ2-7	TRBV30	CAWSLDIQPYEQYF
TRBJ1-3	TRBV7-8	CASSFLLGQGNTIYF
TRBJ2-3	TRBV7-2	CASSPTGTSADTQYF
TRBJ2-5	TRBV5-4	CASGTGMDVGTQYF
TRBJ2-5	TRBV4-3	CASSQTLTGGETQYF
TRBJ1-2	TRBV10-3	CAISESRTGHGYTF
TRBJ1-1	TRBV7-9	CASRPDRGGTEAFF
TRBJ1-2	TRBV4-1	CASSQVAPQVPNYGYTF
TRBJ2-1	TRBV4-3	CASSQERLDNEQFF
TRBJ2-1	TRBV11-3	CASSFGHLSYNEQFF
TRBJ1-5	TRBV2	CASKVLGVNQPQHF
TRBJ2-1	TRBV4-1	CASSQDLATSYYNEQFF
TRBJ2-3	TRBV18	CASSPTGQGTDTQYF
TRBJ2-7	TRBV7-9	CASSTDGQGRHEQYF
TRBJ2-7	TRBV2	CASSPIGTGRGREQYF
TRBJ1-2	TRBV6-5	CASSYSWDLPNYGYTF
TRBJ2-5	TRBV25-1	CASSELGGGAGETQYF
TRBJ2-7	TRBV7-6	CASSLNEAGGDEQYF
TRBJ1-3	TRBV7-2	CASSSQQGRNTIYF